The 12 T cell receptor beta chains presented below share a single source sample, sequenced in a study of PD-1 blockade in classical Hodgkin lymphoma. Time point: cycle 4 day 1 (C4D1), after five to seven weeks of nivolumab. Following autologous stem cell transplantation, relapse occurred in every patient, and exposure to brentuximab vedotin varied. Profiled with immunoSEQ multiplex PCR; TCRdb holds only in-frame clones, not every one. The top ten clones hold approximately 8% of a sample with tens of thousands of clones, just over 90% of them seen once. This material consisted of peripheral blood mononuclear cells (PBMCs), taken before the fourth cycle of nivolumab. These receptors were collected from a human donor with classical Hodgkin lymphoma.

This rearrangement joins TRBV9 to TRBJ2-4; no reliable D call. Trimming left V 4 bases short and J 0 bases short, with 14 bases between. Germline V gene data show CDR1 as SGDLS and CDR2 as YYNGEE. This CDR3 region has 16 residues. CDR3 sequence: CASSPEAGLAKNIQYF. The CDR3 region has the DNA TGTGCCAGCAGCCCCGAGGCCGGCCTAGCCAAAAACATTCAGTACTTC.

The chain carries TRBV5-1 and TRBJ2-7; 11 nucleotides agree with TRBD1. CDR1 is SGHRS, CDR2 YFSETQ, per germline. The CDR3 sequence is 14 residues long. Trimming removed 3 bases from V and 3 bases from J; junction bases left unmatched: 2. In DNA, the CDR3 is TGCGCCAGCAGCTCCGGGACAGGGGGCTACGAGCAGTACTTC. Amino acids: CASSSGTGGYEQYF.

The rearrangement joins TRBV9 to TRBJ2-7; 9 bases line up with TRBD2. The V gene end was trimmed by 2 bases and the J gene end by 6 bases; junction bases not matched to a gene: 9. In germline, CDR1 is SGDLS, CDR2 YYNGEE. The CDR3 spans 15 residues. Here the CDR3 DNA reads TGTGCCAGCAGCGTGGGGGTAGCGGGAGTGCGCGAGCAGTACTTC. Translated, it gives CASSVGVAGVREQYF. Full variable domain (rest looked up from reference TRBV9 and TRBJ2-7): DSGVTQTPKHLITATGQRVTLRCSPRSGDLSVYWYQQSLDQGLQFLIQYYNGEERAKGNILERFSAQQFPDLHSELNLSSLELGDSALYFCASSVGVAGVREQYFGPGTRLTVT.

The V call is TRBV4-2, the J call TRBJ1-2, with D uncertain. Germline V gene lookup returns CDR1 LGHNA and CDR2 YNFKEQ. Trimming removed 1 base from V and 3 bases from J, with 12 bases in between. The CDR3 is made up of 15 amino acids. As DNA, the CDR3 is TGTGCCAGCAGCCAAGGCCCCGGCACAGACTATGGCTACACCTTC. Protein product: CASSQGPGTDYGYTF.

This clone has more than one count but fewer than ten. The chain links TRBV11-2 to TRBJ2-7, with D unclear. The CDR3 consists of 12 residues. CDR1 and CDR2 from the germline V gene are SGHAT and FQNNGV. V was trimmed by 3 bases and J by 3 bases, leaving 6 bases between them. The CDR3 is CASSFTDYEQYF. The CDR3 DNA is TGTGCCAGCAGCTTTACGGACTACGAGCAGTACTTC.

This clone has only one observation. V is TRBV2 and J is TRBJ2-5; the match to TRBD1 covers 7 bases. Trimming took 6 bases from V and 5 from J; bases not matched to a gene: 9. There are 14 residues in the CDR3. Germline CDR1 reads SNHLY; CDR2 reads FYNNEI. This CDR3 reads CASSIQGWLETQYF. CDR3 DNA sequence: TGTGCCAGCAGCATACAGGGGTGGTTGGAGACCCAGTACTTC.

This clone has only one observation. The CDR3 protein is CASSLSQGVGNTIYF. The CDR3 DNA follows: TGCGCCAGCAGCTTGTCTCAGGGGGTTGGAAACACCATATATTTT. The chain employs TRBV5-1 and TRBJ1-3; 7 nucleotides agree with TRBD1. The CDR3 runs 15 residues. V trimming: 1 base; J trimming: 3 bases; junction bases outside the gene matches: 4. CDR1 and CDR2 (germline): SGHRS, YFSETQ.

CDR3 DNA: TGCGCCAGCAGCTTCCGACAGGGGGCAGGGGGTGAGCAGTTCTTC. Protein: CASSFRQGAGGEQFF. The chain employs TRBV5-1 and TRBJ2-1; 10 bases are a match to TRBD1. The V gene's germline CDR1 is SGHRS and CDR2 YFSETQ. This CDR3 region has 15 residues. V trimming: 2 bases; J trimming: 9 bases; junction bases outside the gene matches: 8.

A note on this clone: One end of the junction varies from germline; a read error may be responsible. V and J are TRBV14 and TRBJ1-1; TRBD1 aligns across 7 bases. The germline gives CDR1 SGHDN, CDR2 FVKESK. This CDR3 has 15 residues. For the CDR3, the DNA is TGTGCCAGCAGCCCAACGGGACAGATAAAAACTGGAGCTTTCTTT. Protein sequence: CASSPTGQIKTGAFF.

The gene calls are TRBV10-1 and TRBJ2-2; D not resolved. CDR3 length: 11 amino acids. Trimming shortened V by 4 bases and J by 6 bases, and 3 bases separated the two germline ends. From germline, CDR1 is WNHNN and CDR2 SYGVQD (reference sequence). The DNA of the CDR3 is TGCGCCAGCAGTGCGGCCGGGGAGCTGTTTTTT. It yields the protein CASSAAGELFF.

This chain links TRBV19 with TRBJ2-3; 14 bases are a match to TRBD2. Looked up from germline, CDR1 is LNHDA and CDR2 is SQIVND (reference sequence). Trimming at V came to 7 bases and at J to 5 bases, leaving 8 bases not matched to a gene. The CDR3 covers 16 residues. The CDR3 loop reads CASTSTGLAGEDTQYF. DNA for the CDR3: TGTGCCAGTACTTCCACGGGACTAGCGGGGGAAGATACGCAGTATTTT.

The chain carries TRBV28 and TRBJ1-2; D is unclear. The CDR3 loop spans 17 amino acids. V was cut by 2 bases and J by 3 bases, with 19 bases left in between. The V gene's germline CDR1 is MDHEN and CDR2 SYDVKM. The CDR3 sequence: CASSLMLAVAAHYGYTF. CDR3 DNA sequence: TGTGCCAGCAGTTTAATGCTGGCTGTGGCTGCACACTATGGCTACACCTTC.